Each of the 25 T cell receptor beta chains below was sequenced from the same sample in a study of cytomegalovirus exposure and HLA in healthy donors (TCRdb year 2017). The method behind the library was the immunoSEQ multiplex PCR assay. This immuneACCESS table, as held by TCRdb, lists in-frame sequences with V and J called but not all clones. Of the missing ones, under half trace to an unresolved V gene in checked studies; the others have no known cause. In this sample the table shows 50,000 to 65,000 clones, roughly 95% of which occur a single time. Clones ranked in the top ten supply more than 0.95% of the sample. Sequencing was done on a sample of PBMCs. These receptors originate from a woman aged 18-35 years in good health and CMV-seronegative.

The rearrangement joins TRBV9 to TRBJ2-1, with 10 bases lining up with TRBD1. Looked up from germline, CDR1 is SGDLS and CDR2 is YYNGEE. This CDR3 has 15 residues. Losses at the gene ends were 4 bases for V and 5 bases for J; bases not matched to a gene: 6. The CDR3 spells CASSTRQGADNEQFF. The CDR3 region has the DNA TGTGCCAGCAGCACCCGACAGGGGGCGGACAATGAGCAGTTCTTC.

The rearrangement joins TRBV4-1 to TRBJ1-4, with D uncertain. The CDR3 is 16 residues long. V shed 0 bases and J shed 8 bases, with 16 bases lying between them. Germline CDR1 reads MGHRA; CDR2 reads YSYEKL. The CDR3 is CASSQDDRQDGEKLFF. The CDR3, as DNA: TGCGCCAGCAGCCAAGATGATAGGCAGGATGGGGAAAAACTGTTTTTT.

V and J are TRBV7-3 and TRBJ2-1; 9 bases align to TRBD1. Germline CDR1 is SGHTA and CDR2 is FQGTGA. V dropped 5 bases and J dropped 4; count of bases not matched to a gene: 6. The CDR3 extends over 15 amino acids. The CDR3 DNA reads as TGTGCCAGCAGCGTGACAGGGGGGGGGTACAATGAGCAGTTCTTC. This translates into CASSVTGGGYNEQFF.

The J gene is TRBJ2-7, the V gene TRBV7-2; no clear D gene. This CDR3 comprises 14 residues. Germline V gene data show CDR1 as SGHTA and CDR2 as FQGNSA. V was pared by 1 base and J by 3 bases, with 10 bases between. DNA of the CDR3: TGTGCCAGCAGCTTAGGAGTTTCCATCTACGAGCAGTACTTC. Translating gives CASSLGVSIYEQYF.

The V gene is TRBV4-1, the J gene TRBJ2-1; possible D gene TRBD2, 6 bases. This CDR3 has 16 amino acids. CDR1 is MGHRA, CDR2 YSYEKL, per germline. Deletions cut 4 bases from V and 8 bases from J, with 21 bases between. The CDR3 DNA is TGCGCCAGCAGCCCCTTGCTCGGAGGGGTCGTCGATGAGCAGTTCTTC. This codes for CASSPLLGGVVDEQFF.

A word on this clone: One junction end does not reproduce the germline sequence, and a read error may be involved. The genes are TRBV7-6 and TRBJ2-1; 13 nucleotides line up with TRBD2. Germline V lookup: CDR1 SGHVS, CDR2 FNYEAQ. This CDR3 comprises 18 residues. CDR3 nucleotide sequence: TGTGGCAGCAGCTTAGAGACCGGGACTAGCGGGAAATACAATGAGCAGTTCTTC. Its protein product is CGSSLETGTSGKYNEQFF.

This chain uses TRBV5-4 with TRBJ2-3; D is possibly TRBD1 (6 bases). Germline values: CDR1 SGHNT, CDR2 YYREEE (reference sequence). V was trimmed by 2 bases and J by 1 base, leaving 11 bases between them. The CDR3 runs to 15 residues. CDR3 loop: CASSFEAGGTDTQYF. In nucleotides, the CDR3 is TGTGCCAGCAGCTTCGAGGCAGGGGGCACAGATACGCAGTATTTT.

V usage is TRBV29-1 and J usage is TRBJ2-5; perhaps TRBD1 as D (6 bases). Trimming removed 3 bases at V and 1 base at J, with 12 bases between. This CDR3 has 14 residues. The germline V gene encodes CDR1 SQVTM and CDR2 ANQGSEA. The CDR3 here is CSVDPQGSQETQYF. The CDR3 DNA reads as TGCAGCGTTGACCCACAGGGATCCCAAGAGACCCAGTACTTC. Full variable domain (missing parts from reference TRBV29-1 and TRBJ2-5): SAVISQKPSRDICQRGTSLTIQCQVDSQVTMMFWYRQQPGQSLTLIATANQGSEATYESGFVIDKFPISRPNLTFSTLTVSNMSPEDSSIYLCSVDPQGSQETQYFGPGTRLLVL.

V gene TRBV15 combines with J gene TRBJ2-7; 9 positions match TRBD1. This CDR3 is built from 16 residues. Germline V gives CDR1 LNHNV, CDR2 YYDKDF (reference sequence). Trimming cost V 0 bases and J 3 bases; bases outside gene matches: 6. CDR3 sequence: CATSRDELDRGYEQYF. Here the CDR3 DNA reads TGTGCCACCAGCAGAGATGAATTGGACAGGGGCTACGAGCAGTACTTC. Based on the CDR3 plus reference TRBV15 and TRBJ2-7, the full variable domain is DAMVIQNPRYQVTQFGKPVTLSCSQTLNHNVMYWYQQKSSQAPKLLFHYYDKDFNNEADTPDNFQSRRPNTSFCFLDIRSPGLGDTAMYLCATSRDELDRGYEQYFGPGTRLTVT.

The chain employs TRBV18 and TRBJ2-6; TRBD1 aligns across 7 bases. V trimming: 5 bases; J trimming: 2 bases; junction bases outside the gene matches: 3. The CDR3 is 15 residues long. Looked up from germline, CDR1 is KGHSH and CDR2 is LQKENI. CDR3 nucleotides: TGTGCCAGCTCAAGACAGGGTGCTGGGGCCAACGTCCTGACTTTC. Amino acids: CASSRQGAGANVLTF.

The chain has TRBV5-1 and TRBJ2-1; 7 bases align to TRBD1. V gave up 0 bases and J gave up 0 bases; unmatched junction bases: 3. Germline V CDR1 and CDR2: SGHRS, YFSETQ. CDR3 length: 16 amino acids. CDR3 DNA sequence: TGCGCCAGCAGCTTGGCGGGACAGCCCTCCTACAATGAGCAGTTCTTC. Translating it yields CASSLAGQPSYNEQFF.

In this sample, this clone turned up once. The rearrangement links TRBV9 to TRBJ2-1; 13 nucleotides align to TRBD2. Germline CDR1 reads SGDLS; CDR2 reads YYNGEE. Unmatched junction bases numbered 6, after V lost 3 bases and J lost 9 bases. The CDR3 extends over 15 amino acids. CDR3 loop: CASSARTSGSGEQFF. CDR3 sequence (DNA): TGTGCCAGCAGCGCCCGGACTAGCGGGAGCGGTGAGCAGTTCTTC.

J is TRBJ1-3 and V is TRBV7-9; no definite D call. The V end lost 0 bases, the J end lost 5 bases, and 11 bases lay between the germline ends. The CDR3 sequence is 15 residues long. Germline V gene sequence: CDR1 SEHNR, CDR2 FQNEAQ (reference sequence). This CDR3 reads CASSLAFTERNTIYF. CDR3 DNA: TGTGCCAGCAGCTTAGCCTTCACAGAACGAAACACCATATATTTT.

This chain joins TRBV28 and TRBJ1-2; D gene ambiguous. The germline V gene encodes CDR1 MDHEN and CDR2 SYDVKM. There are 15 residues in the CDR3. V was cut by 6 bases and J by 5 bases, with 19 bases left in between. The CDR3 reads CASSPSQTGVYGYTF. In DNA form, the CDR3 reads TGTGCCAGCAGCCCCAGCCAGACCGGGGTTTATGGCTACACCTTC.

This CDR3 is CASSSLWGGGPDTQYF. The CDR3 DNA sequence: TGTGCCAGCAGTTCCCTGTGGGGGGGCGGTCCAGATACGCAGTATTTT. The chain joins TRBV6-5 to TRBJ2-3; tentative D call: TRBD2 (7 bases). CDR1 and CDR2 from the germline V gene are MNHEY and SVGAGI. V lost 4 bases and J lost 4, with 18 bases in between. This CDR3 contains 16 residues.

The CDR3, as DNA: TGTGCCAGCAGTTTGGGGGGTTACTATGGCTACACCTTC. It specifies CASSLGGYYGYTF. This rearrangement joins TRBV28 to TRBJ1-2; D might be TRBD1 (5 bases). The CDR3 contains 13 residues. The germline V gene has CDR1 MDHEN and CDR2 SYDVKM. Trimming left V 3 bases short and J 3 bases short, with 8 bases between.

The chain uses TRBV28 and TRBJ2-5; TRBD2 is a possible D gene (5 bases). CDR1 is MDHEN, CDR2 SYDVKM, per germline. Trimming left V 5 bases short and J 4 bases short, with 20 bases between. This CDR3 is built from 16 residues. CDR3 protein: CASSPPLSALGETQYF. The CDR3 DNA is TGTGCCAGCAGTCCCCCACTGAGCGCACTAGGAGAGACCCAGTACTTC.

V and J are TRBV5-1 and TRBJ2-1, with 7 bases identical to TRBD1. The CDR3 contains 15 residues. V lost 4 bases and J lost 2; bases outside the gene matches: 6. Germline lookup yields CDR1 SGHRS and CDR2 YFSETQ. The CDR3 loop is CASSQLGTAYNEQFF. CDR3 coding DNA: TGCGCCAGCAGCCAGCTCGGGACAGCCTACAATGAGCAGTTCTTC.

The chain carries TRBV19 and TRBJ1-2; D is possibly TRBD1 (6 bases). V was pared by 6 bases and J by 4 bases, with 15 bases between. Germline V CDR1 and CDR2: LNHDA, SQIVND (reference sequence). The CDR3 has 14 residues. The CDR3 sequence is CASSPGAGVYGYTF. As DNA, the CDR3 is TGTGCCAGTAGCCCGGGGGCGGGGGTCTATGGCTACACCTTC.

The chain has TRBV7-9 and TRBJ2-2; 10 bases line up with TRBD2. CDR3 length: 17 amino acids. The V gene's germline CDR1 is SEHNR and CDR2 FQNEAQ (reference sequence). Trimming cost V 2 bases and J 7 bases; bases outside gene matches: 10. This chain's CDR3 is CASSLSPSGGAGGELFF. CDR3 bases: TGTGCCAGCAGCTTAAGTCCCAGCGGGGGGGCCGGCGGGGAGCTGTTTTTT.

The chain couples TRBV28 to TRBJ2-2; 7 bases align to TRBD1. The germline V gene encodes CDR1 MDHEN and CDR2 SYDVKM. The V segment lost 6 bases and the J segment 5 bases; nucleotides outside the gene matches: 6. The CDR3 is 14 amino acids. The CDR3 here is CASRPGQSTGELFF. The CDR3 coding sequence is TGTGCCAGCAGACCGGGACAGAGTACCGGGGAGCTGTTTTTT.

The J gene is TRBJ1-1, the V gene TRBV28; 9 nucleotides line up with TRBD1. V gave up 6 bases and J gave up 10 bases; unmatched junction bases: 12. This CDR3 comprises 14 residues. The germline CDR1 and CDR2 sequences are MDHEN and SYDVKM. The CDR3 is CASRTGTGSLGAFF. Written as DNA, the CDR3 is TGTGCCAGCAGGACCGGGACAGGGTCGTTGGGAGCTTTCTTT.

The rearrangement links TRBV6-5 to TRBJ2-3, with 7 bases lining up with TRBD2. Germline V lookup: CDR1 MNHEY, CDR2 SVGAGI. The CDR3 is made up of 13 amino acids. Losses at the gene ends were 7 bases for V and 3 bases for J; bases not matched to a gene: 4. CDR3 nucleotide sequence: TGTGCCAGCAAAGGCGGGGGTACAGATACGCAGTATTTT. Translated, it gives CASKGGGTDTQYF.

The gene calls are TRBV21-1 and TRBJ1-3; TRBD1 is the table's D call, not checked against the DNA. TRBV21-1 is a pseudogene segment. This CDR3 has 18 residues. CDR3 amino acids: CASSAPGQGLSSGNTIYF. For the CDR3, the DNA is TGTGCCAGCAGCGCACCGGGACAGGGGCTTTCATCCGGAAACACCATATATTTT.

This clone was seen a handful of times. The chain carries TRBV6-4 and TRBJ2-6; D remains ambiguous. The V end lost 3 bases, the J end lost 0 bases, and 9 bases lay between the germline ends. Germline V gene sequence: CDR1 MRHNA, CDR2 SNTAGT. The CDR3 is made up of 16 amino acids. In nucleotides, the CDR3 is TGTGCCAGCAGTGAACACCCAAGCTCTGGGGCCAACGTCCTGACTTTC. Its protein product is CASSEHPSSGANVLTF.